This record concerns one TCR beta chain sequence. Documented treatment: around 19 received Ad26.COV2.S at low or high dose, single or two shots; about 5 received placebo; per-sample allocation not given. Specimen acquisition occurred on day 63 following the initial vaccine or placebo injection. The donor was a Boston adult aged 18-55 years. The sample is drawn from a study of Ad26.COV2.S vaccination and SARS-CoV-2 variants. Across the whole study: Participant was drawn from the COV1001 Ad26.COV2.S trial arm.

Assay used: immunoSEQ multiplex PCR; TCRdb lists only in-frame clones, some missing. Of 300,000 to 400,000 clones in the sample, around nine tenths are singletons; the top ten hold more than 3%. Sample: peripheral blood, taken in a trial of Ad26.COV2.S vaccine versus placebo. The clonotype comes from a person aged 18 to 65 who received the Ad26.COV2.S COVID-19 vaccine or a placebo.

CDR3 protein: CASIDMSYNEQFF. The CDR3 nucleotides are TGTGCCAGCATCGACATGTCCTACAATGAGCAGTTCTTC. V is TRBV27 and J is TRBJ2-1; D ambiguous. Germline V CDR1 and CDR2: MNHEY, SMNVEV (reference sequence). Between the trimmed V and J ends, which lost 7 bases and 1 base, there was a span of 8 bases. The CDR3 is 13 residues long.